This record covers a single T cell receptor beta chain. The V gene's germline CDR1 is MNHEY and CDR2 SMNVEV (reference sequence). This CDR3 has 14 residues. With 4 bases removed from V and 3 bases from J, the gap between germline ends came to 12 bases. This specimen belongs to a study of T cell changes during pregnancy in multiple sclerosis. Assay: immunoSEQ multiplex PCR; the TCRdb copy retains only in-frame clones and omits some. The data show some 40,000 clones, roughly 89% seen once. V and J are TRBV27 and TRBJ1-2; no definite D call. Sequenced here: CD4+ T cells from peripheral blood mononuclear cells, sampled in the second trimester of pregnancy. The sequence came from a female donor with multiple sclerosis, enrolled in a pregnancy study. As DNA, the CDR3 is TGTGCCAGCAGTTCACCAGGATTGGACTATGGCTACACCTTC. Its protein product is CASSSPGLDYGYTF.